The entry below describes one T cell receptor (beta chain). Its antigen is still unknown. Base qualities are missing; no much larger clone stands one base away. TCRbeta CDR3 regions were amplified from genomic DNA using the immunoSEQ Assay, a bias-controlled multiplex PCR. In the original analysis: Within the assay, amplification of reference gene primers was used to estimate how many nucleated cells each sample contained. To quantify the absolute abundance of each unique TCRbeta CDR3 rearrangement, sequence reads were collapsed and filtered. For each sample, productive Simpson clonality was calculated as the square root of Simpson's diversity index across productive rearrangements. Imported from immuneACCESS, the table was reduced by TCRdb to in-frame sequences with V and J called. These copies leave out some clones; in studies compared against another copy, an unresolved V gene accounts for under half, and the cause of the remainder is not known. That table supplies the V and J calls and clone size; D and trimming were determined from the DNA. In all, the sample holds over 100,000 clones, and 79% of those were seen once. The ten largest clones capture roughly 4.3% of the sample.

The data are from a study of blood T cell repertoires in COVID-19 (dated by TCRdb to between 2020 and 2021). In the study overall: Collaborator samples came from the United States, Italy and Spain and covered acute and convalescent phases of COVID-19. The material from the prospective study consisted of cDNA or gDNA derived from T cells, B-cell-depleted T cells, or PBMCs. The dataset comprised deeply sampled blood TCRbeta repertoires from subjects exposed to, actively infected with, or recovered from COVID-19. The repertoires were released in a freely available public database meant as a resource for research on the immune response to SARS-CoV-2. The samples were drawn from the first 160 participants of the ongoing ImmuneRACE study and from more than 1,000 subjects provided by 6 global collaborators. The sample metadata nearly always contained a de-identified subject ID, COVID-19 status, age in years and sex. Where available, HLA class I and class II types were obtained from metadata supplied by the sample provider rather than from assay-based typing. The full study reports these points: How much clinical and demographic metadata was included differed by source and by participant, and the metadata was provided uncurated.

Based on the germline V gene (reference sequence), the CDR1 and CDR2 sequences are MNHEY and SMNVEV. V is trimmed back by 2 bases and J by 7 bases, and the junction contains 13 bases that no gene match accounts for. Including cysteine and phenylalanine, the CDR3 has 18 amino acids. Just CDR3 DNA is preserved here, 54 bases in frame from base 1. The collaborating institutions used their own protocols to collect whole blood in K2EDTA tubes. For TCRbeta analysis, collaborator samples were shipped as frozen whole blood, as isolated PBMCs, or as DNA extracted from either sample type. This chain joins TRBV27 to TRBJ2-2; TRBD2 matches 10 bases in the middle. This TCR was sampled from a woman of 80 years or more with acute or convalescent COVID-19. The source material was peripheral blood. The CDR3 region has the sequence CASSLKPRLAGVLGELFF. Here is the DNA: TGTGCCAGCAGTTTAAAACCCCGGCTAGCGGGAGTCCTCGGGGAGCTGTTTTTT.